This T cell receptor beta chain was sequenced in a study of CD8+ T cells in alopecia areata. Findings and caveats of the study: On tofacitinib, scalp clonality and expanded CD8+ clones among top 100 fell significantly. Scalp and blood retained many expanded lesional clones during tofacitinib.

As for this clone: Its antigen is unknown.

Treatment defined: oral pan-JAK inhibitor, 5-10 mg twice daily. V lost 4 bases and J 6 bases, leaving 28 bases between the germline ends. This CDR3 has 18 residues. Germline V lookup: CDR1 SGDLS, CDR2 YYNGEE. cDNA prepared by RNA extraction and subsequent reverse transcription served as the template for sequencing. This table comes from immunoSEQ multiplex PCR, and its TCRdb copy is limited to in-frame clones, with some not included. The table has about 120,000 clones, roughly three fifths seen once. Sequencing was performed on CD8+ T cells sorted from blood, taken at week 24, from a patient treated with tofacitinib. The chain combines TRBV9 with TRBJ1-2; a weak D match, TRBD1 (5 bases). The source is a human donor with alopecia areata. CDR3 residues: CASSITPDRDSVMHGYTF. The CDR3 DNA reads as TGTGCCAGCAGCATAACACCAGACCGGGACTCGGTTATGCATGGCTACACCTTC. Combining the CDR3 with reference TRBV9 and TRBJ1-2 gives the whole variable domain DSGVTQTPKHLITATGQRVTLRCSPRSGDLSVYWYQQSLDQGLQFLIQYYNGEERAKGNILERFSAQQFPDLHSELNLSSLELGDSALYFCASSITPDRDSVMHGYTFGSGTRLTVV.